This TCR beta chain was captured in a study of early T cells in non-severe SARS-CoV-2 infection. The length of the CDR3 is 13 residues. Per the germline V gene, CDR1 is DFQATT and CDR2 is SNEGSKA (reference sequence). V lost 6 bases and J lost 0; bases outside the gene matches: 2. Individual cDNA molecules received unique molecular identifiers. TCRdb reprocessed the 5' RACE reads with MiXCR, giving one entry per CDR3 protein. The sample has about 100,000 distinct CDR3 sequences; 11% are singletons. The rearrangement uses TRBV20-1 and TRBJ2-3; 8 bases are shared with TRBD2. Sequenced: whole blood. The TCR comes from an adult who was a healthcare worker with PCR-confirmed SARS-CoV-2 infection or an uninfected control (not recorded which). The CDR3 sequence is CSATSGSTDTQYF. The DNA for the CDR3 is TGCAGTGCCACTAGCGGTAGCACAGATACGCAGTATTTT.